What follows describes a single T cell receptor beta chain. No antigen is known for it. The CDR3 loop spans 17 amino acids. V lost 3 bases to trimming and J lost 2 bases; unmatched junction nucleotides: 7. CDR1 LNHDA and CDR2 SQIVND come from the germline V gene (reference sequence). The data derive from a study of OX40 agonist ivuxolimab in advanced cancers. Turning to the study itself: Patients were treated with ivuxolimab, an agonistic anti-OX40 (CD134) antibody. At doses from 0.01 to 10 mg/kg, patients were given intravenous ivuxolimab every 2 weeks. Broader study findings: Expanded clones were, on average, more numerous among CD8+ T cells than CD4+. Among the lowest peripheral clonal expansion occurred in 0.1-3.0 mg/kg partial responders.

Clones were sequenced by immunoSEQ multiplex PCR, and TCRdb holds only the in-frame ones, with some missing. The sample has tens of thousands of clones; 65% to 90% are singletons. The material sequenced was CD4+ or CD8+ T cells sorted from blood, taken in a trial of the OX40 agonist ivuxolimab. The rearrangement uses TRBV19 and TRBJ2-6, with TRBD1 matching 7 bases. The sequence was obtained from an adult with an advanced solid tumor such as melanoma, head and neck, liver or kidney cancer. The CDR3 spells CASSILTGAAGANVLTF. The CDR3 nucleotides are TGTGCCAGTAGTATTTTAACAGGGGCGGCTGGGGCCAACGTCCTGACTTTC.